These T cell receptor beta chains were read from a single sample in a study of cytomegalovirus exposure and HLA in healthy donors. Generated by immunoSEQ multiplex PCR, the TCRdb table keeps only in-frame clones and is missing some. The data show some 180,000 clones, 73% seen once. The sample consisted of PBMCs. These TCRs come from a woman younger than 30 in good health and CMV-seropositive. The CDR3 runs from the conserved cysteine through the conserved F or W. The D gene is left open where the match is weak. The size field is filled for only some rows; it gives once, few, many or a size class.

d_gene	abundance	v_gene	j_gene	CDR3aa	CDR3nt
-	-	TRBV6-5	TRBJ1-1	CASSRTGNTEAFF	TGTGCCAGCAGTAGGACTGGGAACACTGAAGCTTTCTTT
-	-	TRBV6-6	TRBJ1-1	CASSFTWTAMNTEAFF	TGTGCCAGCAGTTTTACTTGGACAGCCATGAACACTGAAGCTTTCTTT
-	-	TRBV19	TRBJ1-1	CASRETGQPEAFF	TGTGCCAGTAGGGAGACAGGTCAACCTGAAGCTTTCTTT
-	-	TRBV15	TRBJ1-2	CATSRGEAYYGYTF	TGTGCCACCAGCAGAGGGGAGGCTTACTATGGCTACACCTTC
TRBD1	-	TRBV4-3	TRBJ2-3	CASSQHRTGEEDTQYF	TGCGCCAGCAGCCAACACCGAACAGGGGAAGAAGATACGCAGTATTTT
-	-	TRBV30	TRBJ1-5	CAWSVGQGSVHF	-
-	-	TRBV27	TRBJ1-5	CASSLEGGGFQPQHF	TGTGCCAGCAGTTTAGAGGGAGGGGGGTTTCAGCCCCAGCATTTT
-	once	TRBV7-9	TRBJ2-3	CASSPRGVGSTDTQYF	TGTGCCAGCAGCCCCCGCGGCGTGGGTAGCACAGATACGCAGTATTTT
TRBD1	-	TRBV4-3	TRBJ1-3	CASSQGTGSSGNTIYF	TGCGCCAGCAGCCAGGGGACAGGCAGCTCTGGAAACACCATATATTTT
TRBD1	-	TRBV18	TRBJ2-5	CASSPGQGQETQYF	TGTGCCAGCTCACCGGGACAGGGCCAAGAGACCCAGTACTTC
-	-	TRBV5-4	TRBJ1-2	CASSLERARWGYTF	TGTGCCAGCAGCTTAGAGAGGGCTCGCTGGGGCTACACCTTC
TRBD1	-	TRBV6-5	TRBJ2-7	CASSWGQGTYEQYF	TGTGCCAGCTCGTGGGGACAGGGAACCTACGAGCAGTACTTC
-	-	TRBV28	TRBJ1-2	CASSPRTAGYGYTF	TGTGCCAGCAGTCCCCGGACGGCGGGATATGGCTACACCTTC
TRBD1	-	TRBV7-8	TRBJ1-2	CASSLESFTRQGELNYGYTF	TGTGCCAGCAGCTTAGAATCCTTTACCCGACAGGGGGAACTTAACTATGGCTACACCTTC
-	-	TRBV6-1	TRBJ1-5	CASTQVRGPKAQHF	TGTGCCAGCACCCAAGTCAGGGGCCCCAAAGCCCAGCATTTT
TRBD1	-	TRBV2	TRBJ2-4	CASRGQEENIQYF	TGTGCCAGCAGAGGACAGGAGGAAAACATTCAGTACTTC
-	-	TRBV30	TRBJ1-1	CAWSIGANTEAFF	TGTGCCTGGAGTATTGGAGCGAACACTGAAGCTTTCTTT
-	-	TRBV7-9	TRBJ1-1	CASSYSGGAERPEAFF	TGTGCCAGCAGCTACTCGGGGGGGGCGGAGAGGCCTGAAGCTTTCTTT
-	-	TRBV7-8	TRBJ2-7	CASTPSAGAVNEQYF	TGTGCCAGCACCCCCAGTGCCGGCGCGGTGAACGAGCAGTACTTC